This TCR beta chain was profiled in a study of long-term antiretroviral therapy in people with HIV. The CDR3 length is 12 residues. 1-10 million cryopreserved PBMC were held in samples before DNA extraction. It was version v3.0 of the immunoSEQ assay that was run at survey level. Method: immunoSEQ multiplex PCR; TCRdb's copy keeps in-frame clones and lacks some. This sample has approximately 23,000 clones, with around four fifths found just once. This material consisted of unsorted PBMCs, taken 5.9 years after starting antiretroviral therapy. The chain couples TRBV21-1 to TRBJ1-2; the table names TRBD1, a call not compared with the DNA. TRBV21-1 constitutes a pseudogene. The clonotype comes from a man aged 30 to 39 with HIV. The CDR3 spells CASVGGIYGYTF. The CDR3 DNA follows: TGTGCCAGCGTAGGGGGAATCTATGGCTACACCTTC.